This T cell receptor (beta chain) came from a study of vaccination effects on CD4 cells after COVID-19. The length of the CDR3 is 11 residues. Germline CDR1 is MDHEN and CDR2 is SYDVKM. Between the trimmed V and J ends, which lost 8 bases and 4 bases, there was a span of 6 bases. Peptide-pool stimulation followed by sequencing identified expanded antigen-specific CD4+ clonotypes in the ViraFEST assay. When nine to ten days of culture had elapsed, CD4+ T cells were isolated. Recipients of the vaccine had no prior SARS-CoV-2 infection and negative nucleocapsid antibodies. Libraries were prepared by immunoSEQ multiplex PCR; TCRdb keeps only in-frame clonotypes and omits some of them. The sample has 40,000 to 50,000 clones, around 68% seen once. This clone was detected ten times or more. Its specificity is not known.

The specimen was CD4+ T cells from PBMCs cultured with HCoV-OC43 spike peptides, collected before COVID-19 vaccination. Subset here: HCoV-OC43 spike overlapping peptide pool stimulation. V gene TRBV28 combines with J gene TRBJ2-1; D is ambiguous. The receptor comes from a human donor who received a COVID-19 vaccine. In DNA, the CDR3 is TGTGCCAGCTCTGGGTACAATGAGCAGTTCTTC. This sequence encodes CASSGYNEQFF.